These 29 T cell receptor beta chains were all obtained from the same sample, sequenced in a study of blood T cells in healthy people across ages. Primers used in a second PCR of about 7 to 12 cycles were a sample-barcoded 5' primer and a J-beta primer mix. TCRdb reprocessed the 5' RACE reads via MiXCR and lists one record per CDR3 protein. The repertoire includes 550,000 to 750,000 distinct CDR3 sequences, roughly 20% of them detected once, and approximately 3.6% sits in the top ten. The sequenced material came from blood. Receptors originate from a man between 65 and 80 years old in good health.

The rearrangement links TRBV6-1 to TRBJ1-5; 8 bases match TRBD1. V gave up 6 bases and J gave up 2 bases; unmatched junction bases: 6. Germline V gene sequence: CDR1 MNHNS, CDR2 SASEGT. This CDR3 has 15 residues. The CDR3 nucleotides are TGTGCCAGCAGGGAGTACAGGGGGGGCAATCAGCCCCAGCATTTT. This sequence encodes CASREYRGGNQPQHF.

This clonotype was seen a handful of times. The rearrangement joins TRBV10-3 to TRBJ1-1, with 8 bases identical to TRBD1. V was pared by 10 bases and J by 3 bases, with 7 bases of the junction left unmatched. Germline V gives CDR1 ENHRY, CDR2 SYGVKD. The CDR3 length is 13 residues. CDR3 residues: CATAQGADTEAFF. The CDR3 bases are TGTGCCACTGCCCAGGGGGCGGACACTGAAGCTTTCTTT.

This clonotype was counted between two and nine times. The junction departs from germline at one end; a sequencing error may be responsible. This chain links TRBV20-1 with TRBJ2-1; D assignment may be TRBD1 or TRBD2 (5 bases each). This CDR3 contains 15 residues. CDR1 and CDR2 from the germline V gene are DFQATT and SNEGSKA (reference sequence). In DNA, the CDR3 is TGCAGTGCTAGAGATCGGGACGTGTTCTACAATGGGCAGTTCTTC. This gives the protein CSARDRDVFYNGQFF.

This clonotype was recorded a few times. One junction end disagrees with the germline gene, perhaps due to a read error. The chain carries TRBV6-2 or TRBV6-3 and TRBJ1-5; no firm D call. Germline CDR1 is MNHEY and CDR2 is SVGEGT. The CDR3 is 15 amino acids. CDR3 region: CASRKGSEYNRPQHF. CDR3 nucleotide sequence: TGTGCCAGCAGGAAAGGGTCAGAGTACAATCGGCCCCAGCATTTT.

V is TRBV20-1 and J is TRBJ2-1; 12 bases map to TRBD2. Germline V gene data show CDR1 as DFQATT and CDR2 as SNEGSKA (reference sequence). The CDR3 covers 15 residues. With V trimmed by 1 base and J by 7 bases, 5 bases remained unmatched. CDR3: CSARVLAGGKNEQFF. CDR3 in DNA: TGCAGTGCTAGAGTACTAGCGGGAGGCAAGAATGAGCAGTTCTTC.

This clonotype was counted at least ten times. A junction boundary mismatches the germline segment, possibly from a read error. CDR3 loop: CASRIGWKSNTEAFF. CDR3 bases: TGTGCCAGTAGGATAGGATGGAAATCGAACACTGAAGCTTTCTTT. The rearrangement links TRBV19 to TRBJ1-1, with D unresolved. CDR3 length: 15 residues. Germline V gives CDR1 LNHDA, CDR2 SQIVND (reference sequence).

This clonotype was detected a few times. This rearrangement joins TRBV20-1 to TRBJ2-2; perhaps TRBD2 as D (6 bases). Germline V gives CDR1 DFQATT, CDR2 SNEGSKA (reference sequence). Trimming stripped 6 bases from V and 0 bases from J, with 14 bases between. The CDR3 is 15 amino acids. Written as DNA, the CDR3 is TGCAGTGCCCGGAGGGGCGGGACGAACACCGGGGAGCTGTTTTTT. Translation: CSARRGGTNTGELFF.

This clonotype was counted only a few times. V and J are TRBV6-1 and TRBJ1-6; D may be TRBD1 (6 bases). The CDR3 runs to 15 residues. Germline V gene sequence: CDR1 MNHNS, CDR2 SASEGT. Trimming left V 6 bases short and J 7 bases short, with 16 bases between. The CDR3 spells CASSGEWGLNSPLHF. CDR3 in DNA: TGTGCCAGCAGCGGGGAGTGGGGGCTGAATTCACCCCTCCACTTT.

This clonotype came up a few times. The rearrangement links TRBV9 to TRBJ1-3, with D possibly matching TRBD1 (6 bases). Germline V gene sequence: CDR1 SGDLS, CDR2 YYNGEE. This CDR3 contains 15 residues. With 2 bases removed from V and 4 bases from J, the gap between germline ends came to 13 bases. DNA for the CDR3: TGTGCCAGCAGCGTTCAAGGGGGTTCGGGAAACACCATATATTTT. Its protein product is CASSVQGGSGNTIYF. The complete variable domain, with remaining parts taken from reference TRBV9 and TRBJ1-3, reads DSGVTQTPKHLITATGQRVTLRCSPRSGDLSVYWYQQSLDQGLQFLIQYYNGEERAKGNILERFSAQQFPDLHSELNLSSLELGDSALYFCASSVQGGSGNTIYFGEGSWLTVV.

This chain connects TRBV20-1 to TRBJ2-7; perhaps TRBD2 as D (6 bases). Germline V gives CDR1 DFQATT, CDR2 SNEGSKA (reference sequence). V was pared by 3 bases and J by 4 bases, with 16 bases between. The CDR3 runs 14 residues. Here the CDR3 reads CSASAGISDYEQYF. For the CDR3, the DNA is TGCAGTGCTAGCGCGGGAATAAGCGATTACGAGCAGTACTTC.

This chain uses TRBV7-6 with TRBJ2-5; 8 bases match TRBD2. The length of the CDR3 is 20 residues. Trimming removed 5 bases from V and 4 bases from J; junction bases left unmatched: 24. Looked up from germline, CDR1 is SGHVS and CDR2 is FNYEAQ. Written as DNA, the CDR3 is TGTGCCAGCAGCCCGCGTACGATGGGACTAGTGGGAGGGCTGGGAGAGACCCAGTACTTC. This sequence encodes CASSPRTMGLVGGLGETQYF.

As regards this clonotype: Compared with germline, one end of the junction differs, possibly owing to a read error. This chain uses TRBV7-3 with TRBJ2-1; 12 bases agree with TRBD2. The CDR3 totals 16 residues. In germline, CDR1 is SGHTA, CDR2 FQGTGA. This chain's CDR3 is CASSSTSGSIYNKQFF. CDR3 bases: TGTGCCAGCAGCTCGACTAGCGGGAGTATCTACAATAAGCAGTTCTTC.

This clonotype was counted at least ten times. The chain joins TRBV27 to TRBJ1-6; TRBD1 aligns across 9 bases. V was clipped by 2 bases and J by 7 bases; unmatched bases: 3. This CDR3 contains 15 residues. Per germline, CDR1 MNHEY and CDR2 SMNVEV (reference sequence). CDR3 bases: TGTGCCAGCAGTTTAACGACAGGGGGGAATTCACCCCTCCACTTT. Translated: CASSLTTGGNSPLHF.

This clonotype was seen just once. An end of the junction differs from the germline gene, which may be a read error. The chain combines TRBV7-2 with TRBJ2-5; 15 nucleotides agree with TRBD2. The CDR3 has 15 residues. Germline V gene data show CDR1 as SGHTA and CDR2 as FQGNSA. For the CDR3, the DNA is TGTGCCAGCAGCTCGGCTGGACTAGCGGGAGGGCCGCTGTTCTTC. Translated, it gives CASSSAGLAGGPLFF.

This clonotype has more than one count but fewer than ten. The rearrangement links TRBV9 to TRBJ1-1; D perhaps matches TRBD1 (5 bases). The CDR3 totals 15 residues. CDR1 and CDR2 from the germline V gene are SGDLS and YYNGEE. Deletions cut 2 bases from V and 1 base from J, with 12 bases between. The DNA for the CDR3 is TGTGCCAGCAGCGTCGGGAGGGGTAAGAACACTGAAGCTTTCTTT. Translated, it gives CASSVGRGKNTEAFF.

The V and J genes are TRBV12-3 or TRBV12-4 and TRBJ2-1, with 7 bases identical to TRBD2. There are 15 residues in the CDR3. V trimming: 3 bases; J trimming: 5 bases; junction bases outside the gene matches: 7. This CDR3 is CASSFAREAHNEQFF. The CDR3 DNA is TGTGCCAGCAGTTTCGCCCGGGAGGCTCACAATGAGCAGTTCTTC.

The CDR3 sequence: CATSDRTGTTLDEQFF. The CDR3 nucleotides read TGTGCCACCAGTGACCGGACCGGGACTACACTCGATGAGCAGTTCTTC. V usage is TRBV24-1 and J usage is TRBJ2-5, with 7 bases aligning to TRBD2. The DNA end favors TRBJ2-1, so the J call may be wrong. The CDR3 spans 16 residues. The germline V gene has CDR1 KGHDR and CDR2 SFDVKD.

The V and J genes are TRBV7-9 and TRBJ1-4; 7 nucleotides line up with TRBD1. The germline V gene has CDR1 SEHNR and CDR2 FQNEAQ (reference sequence). Germline trimming cut 5 bases from V and 3 bases from J; bases unmatched to any gene: 6. The CDR3 has 15 residues. Written as DNA, the CDR3 is TGTGCCAGCAGCGGACGGGACAGCCCTAATGAAAAACTGTTTTTT. It encodes CASSGRDSPNEKLFF.

This chain uses TRBV5-1 with TRBJ2-3; 9 bases are shared with TRBD2. The CDR3 runs 14 residues. J lost 5 bases, V lost 6 bases, and 7 bases had no gene match. Germline V lookup: CDR1 SGHRS, CDR2 YFSETQ. CDR3 in amino acids: CASTGTAGGDTQYF. CDR3 in DNA: TGCGCCAGCACCGGGACAGCGGGAGGAGATACGCAGTATTTT.

This clonotype was counted a few times. The CDR3 is CASSVDRIYNEQFF. The CDR3 DNA is TGTGCCAGCAGCGTAGACAGAATCTACAATGAGCAGTTCTTC. The chain joins TRBV9 to TRBJ2-1; D gene uncertain. Germline V CDR1 and CDR2: SGDLS, YYNGEE. Between the trimmed V and J ends, which lost 0 bases and 3 bases, there was a span of 7 bases. This CDR3 spans 14 amino acids.

This clonotype turned up a few times. The J gene is TRBJ1-3, the V gene TRBV2; D remains unclear. V shed 7 bases and J shed 0 bases, with 7 bases lying between them. The CDR3 totals 13 residues. Germline V gene data show CDR1 as SNHLY and CDR2 as FYNNEI. The CDR3, as DNA: TGTGCCAGCAAGGTGTACTCTGGAAACACCATATATTTT. This codes for CASKVYSGNTIYF. Using reference TRBV2 and TRBJ1-3 for the parts outside the CDR3, the full variable domain is EPEVTQTPSHQVTQMGQEVILRCVPISNHLYFYWYRQILGQKVEFLVSFYNNEISEKSEIFDDQFSVERPDGSNFTLKIRSTKLEDSAMYFCASKVYSGNTIYFGEGSWLTVV.

The rearrangement uses TRBV7-8 and TRBJ1-4; D gene ambiguous. Germline loops: CDR1 SGHVS, CDR2 FQNEAQ. V was trimmed by 4 bases and J by 9 bases, leaving 18 bases between them. The CDR3 consists of 15 residues. CDR3 sequence (DNA): TGTGCCAGCAGCTCGCGAGAGGACTCCATCCAAAAACTGTTTTTT. Residues: CASSSREDSIQKLFF.

This chain connects TRBV28 to TRBJ2-6, with 9 bases aligning to TRBD1. Germline loops: CDR1 MDHEN, CDR2 SYDVKM. Trimming cost V 3 bases and J 1 base; bases outside gene matches: 7. The CDR3 loop spans 18 amino acids. CDR3 in DNA: TGTGCCAGCAGTTTGGGAGGACAGGGGATTTCTGGGGCCAACGTCCTGACTTTC. It specifies CASSLGGQGISGANVLTF. The variable domain in full, completed from reference TRBV28 and TRBJ2-6, reads DVKVTQSSRYLVKRTGEKVFLECVQDMDHENMFWYRQDPGLGLRLIYFSYDVKMKEKGDIPEGYSVSREKKERFSLILESASTNQTSMYLCASSLGGQGISGANVLTFGAGSRLTVL.

This clonotype was counted many times. The V gene is TRBV5-5, the J gene TRBJ2-5; D is undetermined. Germline CDR1 and CDR2: SGHKS and YYEKEE (reference sequence). The CDR3 loop spans 13 amino acids. V lost 0 bases and J 1 base, leaving 4 bases between the germline ends. CDR3 amino acids: CASSLEAQETQYF. In DNA form, the CDR3 reads TGTGCCAGCAGCTTGGAGGCCCAAGAGACCCAGTACTTC. The variable domain in full, with the rest retrieved from reference TRBV5-5 and TRBJ2-5, is DAGVTQSPTHLIKTRGQQVTLRCSPISGHKSVSWYQQVLGQGPQFIFQYYEKEERGRGNFPDRFSARQFPNYSSELNVNALLLGDSALYLCASSLEAQETQYFGPGTRLLVL.

This clonotype was recorded a few times. The chain recombines TRBV27 with TRBJ2-6; 8 bases agree with TRBD2. CDR3 length equals 16 residues. Losses at the gene ends were 5 bases for V and 2 bases for J; bases not matched to a gene: 5. The V gene's germline CDR1 is MNHEY and CDR2 SMNVEV (reference sequence). CDR3 bases: TGTGCCAGCAGTAAAGCGGGAGTAACTGGGGCCAACGTCCTGACTTTC. It is translated as CASSKAGVTGANVLTF.

The chain carries TRBV7-2 and TRBJ2-7; D uncertain. The CDR3 is 12 amino acids. The germline CDR1 and CDR2 sequences are SGHTA and FQGNSA. Trimming pared 1 base from V and 6 bases from J, leaving 7 bases between. The CDR3 DNA sequence: TGTGCCAGCAGCTTAGTTAAAACCGAGCAGTACTTC. It codes for CASSLVKTEQYF. Looking up the rest from reference TRBV7-2 and TRBJ2-7 gives the full variable domain: GAGVSQSPSNKVTEKGKDVELRCDPISGHTALYWYRQSLGQGLEFLIYFQGNSAPDKSGLPSDRFSAERTGGSVSTLTIQRTQQEDSAVYLCASSLVKTEQYFGPGTRLTVT.

This clonotype has more than one count but fewer than ten. This chain uses TRBV20-1 with TRBJ2-1, with D uncertain. The CDR3 is made up of 15 amino acids. CDR1 DFQATT and CDR2 SNEGSKA come from the germline V gene (reference sequence). V gave up 8 bases and J gave up 1 base, with 18 bases separating them. CDR3 in DNA: TGCAGTTGCCCGGTGAGGAGACCTTCCTACAATGAGCAGTTCTTC. Translating gives CSCPVRRPSYNEQFF.

This clonotype was recorded a few times. The chain links TRBV2 to TRBJ2-6; no firm D call. Germline V gene sequence: CDR1 SNHLY, CDR2 FYNNEI. CDR3 length: 14 residues. With 6 bases removed from V and 4 bases from J, the gap between germline ends came to 10 bases. The CDR3 region has the DNA TGTGCCAGCAGCGGCCTGAGGGGGGCCAACGTCCTGACTTTC. Its protein product is CASSGLRGANVLTF.

V gene TRBV21-1 combines with J gene TRBJ2-7; TRBD1 is the table's D call, not checked against the DNA. TRBV21-1 represents a pseudogene. CDR3 length equals 13 residues. The CDR3 spells CASSPPTADEQYF. The CDR3, as DNA: TGTGCCAGCAGCCCCCCGACAGCAGACGAGCAGTACTTC.